Below, 18 T cell receptor beta chains from the same sample are listed, as sequenced in a study of T cells in Graves' hyperthyroidism and ophthalmopathy. RNA transcripts provided the source from which TCR beta CDR3 regions were amplified. First-round RT-PCR targeting the TCR CDR3 was performed with the HTBI primer set. TCRdb itself ran the multiplex PCR reads through MiXCR, one entry per CDR3 protein. The sample lists 550,000 to 700,000 distinct CDR3 sequences, about 15% seen once, with about 4.5% in the top ten. The sequenced sample consisted of blood. The source of these receptors is a woman in her forties with Graves' ophthalmopathy.

This clonotype came up many times. The J gene is TRBJ2-7, the V gene TRBV27, with D possibly TRBD2 on 5 matching bases. The V gene lost 4 bases and the J gene lost 0 bases, with 10 bases spanning the gap. Germline CDR1 is MNHEY and CDR2 is SMNVEV (reference sequence). The CDR3 sequence is 14 residues long. The CDR3 region is CASSSISDSYEQYF. The CDR3 coding sequence is TGTGCCAGCAGTTCGATTAGCGACTCCTACGAGCAGTACTTC.

The sample holds many counts of this clonotype. The chain uses TRBV28 and TRBJ1-1; 7 bases agree with TRBD1. The ends lost 3 bases at V and 0 bases at J; junction bases unmatched: 7. Germline-derived CDR1 and CDR2 are MDHEN and SYDVKM. This CDR3 has 16 residues. The CDR3 DNA sequence: TGTGCCAGCAGTTTCTGGACAGGCGCAATGAACACTGAAGCTTTCTTT. It specifies CASSFWTGAMNTEAFF.

This clonotype was recorded at least ten times. The V call is TRBV7-8, the J call TRBJ2-7; 7 bases map to TRBD2. Germline CDR1 is SGHVS and CDR2 is FQNEAQ. This CDR3 is built from 15 residues. Trimming removed 3 bases from V and 1 base from J; junction bases left unmatched: 6. CDR3 protein: CASSLRERKSYEQYF. CDR3 DNA: TGTGCCAGCAGCTTGCGGGAGCGAAAGTCCTACGAGCAGTACTTC.

A few counts support this clonotype. The chain couples TRBV5-1 to TRBJ2-7; D perhaps matches TRBD2 (5 bases). Trimming shortened V by 4 bases and J by 1 base, and 12 bases separated the two germline ends. The CDR3 spans 14 residues. Germline-derived CDR1 and CDR2 are SGHRS and YFSETQ. The CDR3 is CASSVARGSYEQYF. DNA for the CDR3: TGCGCCAGCAGCGTCGCCCGCGGGTCCTACGAGCAGTACTTC.

The chain employs TRBV9 and TRBJ2-5; TRBD1 agrees at 7 bases. V was clipped by 0 bases and J by 2 bases; unmatched bases: 4. Germline lookup yields CDR1 SGDLS and CDR2 YYNGEE. This CDR3 has 15 amino acids. The CDR3 coding sequence is TGTGCCAGCAGCGTAGTGACGGGACAGCAAGAGACCCAGTACTTC. It encodes CASSVVTGQQETQYF. The variable domain in full, completed from reference TRBV9 and TRBJ2-5, reads DSGVTQTPKHLITATGQRVTLRCSPRSGDLSVYWYQQSLDQGLQFLIQYYNGEERAKGNILERFSAQQFPDLHSELNLSSLELGDSALYFCASSVVTGQQETQYFGPGTRLLVL.

This clonotype was detected ten times or more. The chain carries TRBV6-5 and TRBJ1-2; D gene ambiguous. The V end was cut by 4 bases, the J end by 6 bases, with 15 bases between. Per germline, CDR1 MNHEY and CDR2 SVGAGI. CDR3 length: 14 residues. The CDR3 sequence is CASSFDGLRDGYTF. CDR3 sequence (DNA): TGTGCCAGCAGTTTCGACGGACTTCGGGATGGCTACACCTTC.

This clonotype was recorded many times. CDR3 DNA sequence: TGTGCCAGCAGTTTAATCCAGACACAAGAGACCCAGTACTTC. Its protein is CASSLIQTQETQYF. The chain couples TRBV28 to TRBJ2-5; D call uncertain. Germline V gene lookup returns CDR1 MDHEN and CDR2 SYDVKM. Trimming cost V 2 bases and J 2 bases, with 9 bases left between them. This CDR3 comprises 14 residues.

The CDR3 bases are TGTGCCAGCAGTTCGGTGGGAAGCTACACCTTC. Amino acid sequence: CASSSVGSYTF. The chain uses TRBV28 and TRBJ1-2; D gene unclear. V lost 4 bases, J lost 9 bases, and 9 bases lay in between. The CDR3 runs 11 residues. CDR1 is MDHEN and CDR2 is SYDVKM in the germline V gene.

This clonotype has a count of ten or more. The CDR3 DNA sequence: TGCAGCGTGGGTCTGGGGCACTCTGGAAACACCATATATTTT. It encodes CSVGLGHSGNTIYF. The V and J genes are TRBV29-1 and TRBJ1-3; a possible D gene is TRBD1 (5 bases). The CDR3 extends over 14 amino acids. Trimming removed 6 bases at V and 0 bases at J, with 12 bases between. The germline V gene encodes CDR1 SQVTM and CDR2 ANQGSEA.

This clonotype was recorded many times. The J gene is TRBJ2-2, the V gene TRBV29-1; D may match TRBD1 or TRBD2 (5 bases each). V was shortened by 2 bases and J by 7 bases, with 11 bases between the two germline ends. Germline CDR1 and CDR2: SQVTM and ANQGSEA. There are 13 residues in the CDR3. CDR3 region: CSVERGTGGELFF. The CDR3 DNA sequence: TGCAGCGTTGAAAGAGGGACGGGCGGGGAGCTGTTTTTT.

In its sample, this clonotype was seen many times. The rearrangement uses TRBV18 and TRBJ1-1; 7 bases are a match to TRBD1. V shed 3 bases and J 5 bases; nucleotides not matched to a gene: 9. This CDR3 comprises 15 residues. Germline CDR1 is KGHSH and CDR2 is LQKENI. This CDR3 reads CASSPVDREGTEAFF. The CDR3 coding sequence is TGTGCCAGCTCACCGGTTGACAGGGAGGGAACTGAAGCTTTCTTT.

This clonotype was seen repeatedly, ten times or more. The chain employs TRBV28 and TRBJ2-5, with D tentatively TRBD1 or TRBD2 (6 bases each). This CDR3 has 12 residues. V was clipped by 8 bases and J by 5 bases, with 12 bases between them. Germline CDR1 is MDHEN and CDR2 is SYDVKM. The chain's CDR3 is CASHTGRETQYF. The CDR3 DNA follows: TGTGCCAGCCATACAGGGAGGGAGACCCAGTACTTC.

Concerning this clonotype itself: It may be a read error: a sequence one base away is much more abundant. The V call is TRBV12-3 or TRBV12-4, the J call TRBJ2-2; 7 bases agree with TRBD1. This CDR3 region has 12 residues. The CDR3 spells CVSSPTGRELFF. The CDR3 coding sequence is TGTGTCAGCAGTCCGACAGGGAGGGAGCTGTTTTTT.

This clonotype was seen ten or more times. The chain employs TRBV29-1 and TRBJ2-7; 9 bases map to TRBD1. The CDR3 is made up of 14 amino acids. V shed 3 bases, J shed 3 bases, and the junction held 6 bases outside the gene matches. Germline loops: CDR1 SQVTM, CDR2 ANQGSEA. The CDR3 spells CSVESGTGFYEQYF. In nucleotides, the CDR3 is TGCAGCGTTGAGTCCGGGACAGGGTTCTACGAGCAGTACTTC.

The V and J genes are TRBV6-1 and TRBJ2-7; D gene uncertain. Trimming removed 1 base at V and 4 bases at J, with 11 bases between. The CDR3 is 14 residues long. Germline assignment: CDR1 MNHNS and CDR2 SASEGT. DNA for the CDR3: TGTGCCAGCAGTGAAGTGTGGGATTCTTACGAGCAGTACTTC. It codes for CASSEVWDSYEQYF.

This chain joins TRBV3-1 and TRBJ2-7; 13 bases are a match to TRBD2. Per the germline V gene, CDR1 is LGHDT and CDR2 is YNNKEL (reference sequence). The CDR3 runs 19 residues. Trimming took 9 bases from V and 6 from J; bases not matched to a gene: 23. The chain's CDR3 is CARANGGGEGLAGAGEQYF. DNA of the CDR3: TGTGCCAGAGCCAACGGAGGGGGGGAAGGACTAGCGGGAGCGGGCGAGCAGTACTTC.

This clonotype has at least ten counts. V and J are TRBV2 and TRBJ2-5; TRBD2 might be the D (5 bases). The CDR3 loop spans 13 amino acids. Germline values: CDR1 SNHLY, CDR2 FYNNEI. With 8 bases removed from V and 1 base from J, the gap between germline ends came to 11 bases. The CDR3: CASPAASQETQYF. The DNA of the CDR3 is TGTGCCAGCCCAGCGGCAAGCCAAGAGACCCAGTACTTC.

The table lists this clonotype with a few counts. V gene TRBV12-3 or TRBV12-4 combines with J gene TRBJ2-2; 13 nucleotides agree with TRBD2. J lost 7 bases, V lost 4 bases, and 9 bases had no gene match. This CDR3 is built from 17 residues. CDR3 sequence (DNA): TGTGCCAGCAGTTCGTTACTAGCGGGAGGGCCCCACGGGGAGCTGTTTTTT. Residues: CASSSLLAGGPHGELFF.